This T cell receptor (beta chain) was captured by sequencing in a study of T cell clones after liver transplantation (dated by TCRdb to the late 2010s). Some background on the complete study: Samples were obtained from ITN030ST, a randomized trial in which withdrawal of immunosuppression was attempted within 2 years of liver transplantation. A cohort of 8 liver transplant recipients was studied, of whom 3 were classified as tolerant and 5 as non-tolerant. Tolerance was defined as complete immunosuppression withdrawal for at least one year with no rise in liver enzymes beyond twice the upper limit of normal. Of the eight recipients, a few were HCV-positive, while the remaining recipients had been transplanted for non-autoimmune, non-viral indications. Donor-reactive T cell clones were identified by TCRbeta sequencing after a pre-transplant mixed lymphocyte reaction and then tracked in post-transplant blood. Third party-reactive TCRbeta sequences were also identified from pre-transplant MLRs to serve as an antigen-independent comparator for donor-reactive sequences. The subjects received no induction therapy and were kept on standard immunosuppression until randomization at 12-24 months post-transplant. Blood samples were collected pre-transplant, pre-randomization before withdrawal, and post-randomization after either complete withdrawal or failed withdrawal. Broader findings and caveats from the paper: Circulating donor-reactive CD4 TCRbeta sequences fell significantly post-transplant in most of the 8 subjects, irrespective of tolerance or HCV status. After accounting for repertoire turnover, donor-reactive detection was significantly reduced in 7 of 8 subjects for CD4 and 8 of 8 for CD8. The conclusions were preliminary, being limited by small, heterogeneous patient numbers and by non-standardized post-transplant time points. Because allograft tissue specimens were not available, migration of donor-reactive T cells into the graft, rather than deletion, may have occurred. Low numbers of available donor cells limited the measurable donor-reactive repertoire in two subjects. The decline in donor-reactive sequences exceeded the decline in third party-reactive sequences, suggesting partial antigen-specific deletion that was unrelated to withdrawal success.

High-throughput TCRbeta CDR3 sequencing of frozen genomic DNA was performed by immunoSEQ, with PCR amplification, mapping, bias correction and internal controls included. In the authors' own workflow: Productive rearrangements were retained, and unique TCRbeta sequences were defined by the CDR3 nucleotide sequence together with the V and J gene. For a sequence to be called donor-reactive, it needed a frequency of at least 0.01% and at least 5-fold expansion in CFSE-low cells compared with unstimulated pre-transplant cells. Minimum frequency thresholds were set for each subject based on the unstimulated sample with the lowest template count, ensuring at least 90% detection power. Jensen-Shannon divergence between the top 1000 TCRbeta sequences after and before transplant was used to measure repertoire turnover. Changes in detection of donor-reactive sequences were tested with two-sided Fisher's exact tests. TCRdb took over this immuneACCESS table, retaining in-frame rearrangements with V and J assigned. Such tables are incomplete; in checked studies, under half of the missing clones stem from an unresolved V gene, and the remainder is unexplained. V and J calls and clone size are given by that table; D and trimming were obtained from the DNA. In all, the sample holds 55,000 or so clones, and 70% to 80% of those were seen once. The biggest ten clones account for 15% of the sample.

What this sample's time point label stands for: pre-transplant. Thawed unstimulated PBMCs were stained for CD3, CD4 and CD8 and FACS-sorted into CD3+CD4+ and CD3+CD8+ populations. Randomization to immunosuppression withdrawal applied to every one of the 8 studied subjects. The Qiagen DNeasy Blood and Tissue Kit was used to isolate genomic DNA. Inclusive of the bounding cysteine and phenylalanine, the CDR3 is 15 residues long. Just CDR3 DNA is preserved here, 45 bases in frame from base 1. V drops 4 bases and J drops 5 bases, leaving 14 bases in between. CDR1 and CDR2 are drawn from the germline V gene: LGHNA, YNFKEQ. As for this clone: What this receptor recognizes is not known. Per-nucleotide qualities are absent, and no much larger clonotype sits a single base away.

The chain couples TRBV4-2 to TRBJ2-2; D gene: possibly TRBD2, on 7 matching bases. The source material was CD4+ T cells from blood, sampled before liver transplant. The receptor was isolated from a human donor who received a liver transplant. For the CDR3, the sequence is CASSPFRGATGELFF. The DNA sequence follows: TGTGCCAGCAGCCCTTTTCGGGGGGCAACCGGGGAGCTGTTTTTT.